These 12 T cell receptor beta chains came from one sample sequenced in a study of early T cells in non-severe SARS-CoV-2 infection. In TCRdb, the 5' RACE reads were re-called with MiXCR into one record per CDR3 protein. This sample has about 55,000 distinct CDR3 sequences, with 5.5% to 8.5% found just once. The source material was whole blood, sampled at baseline. These receptors all stem from an adult who was a healthcare worker with PCR-confirmed SARS-CoV-2 infection or an uninfected control (not recorded which).

This clonotype was recorded a few times. The rearrangement links TRBV7-9 to TRBJ2-5; 8 bases are a match to TRBD1. Germline V gene lookup returns CDR1 SEHNR and CDR2 FQNEAQ (reference sequence). V lost 0 bases, J lost 3 bases, and 6 bases stayed unmatched. This CDR3 spans 16 amino acids. This CDR3 is CASSLALQGAKETQYF. CDR3 DNA: TGTGCCAGCAGCTTAGCGTTGCAGGGGGCAAAAGAGACCCAGTACTTC.

This clonotype was recorded at least ten times. The chain joins TRBV5-1 to TRBJ2-7; 9 nucleotides agree with TRBD1. Germline assignment: CDR1 SGHRS and CDR2 YFSETQ. The CDR3 is 16 residues long. V trimming: 4 bases; J trimming: 1 base; junction bases outside the gene matches: 9. The CDR3 DNA is TGCGCCAGCAGCCTACTAACCGGGACAGGGTCCTACGAGCAGTACTTC. As protein: CASSLLTGTGSYEQYF. The variable domain in full, completed from reference TRBV5-1 and TRBJ2-7, reads KAGVTQTPRYLIKTRGQQVTLSCSPISGHRSVSWYQQTPGQGLQFLFEYFSETQRNKGNFPGRFSGRQFSNSRSEMNVSTLELGDSALYLCASSLLTGTGSYEQYFGPGTRLTVT.

There are many counts of this clonotype. The chain has TRBV7-7 and TRBJ2-1; D gene uncertain. CDR1 SSHAT and CDR2 FNYEAQ come from the germline V gene (reference sequence). V lost 5 bases and J 5 bases, leaving 10 bases between the germline ends. The CDR3 contains 13 residues. As DNA, the CDR3 is TGTGCCAGCAGCATCGGTAACGACAATGAGCAGTTCTTC. It is translated as CASSIGNDNEQFF. The complete variable domain, with remaining parts taken from reference TRBV7-7 and TRBJ2-1, reads GAGVSQSPRYKVTKRGQDVTLRCDPISSHATLYWYQQALGQGPEFLTYFNYEAQPDKSGLPSDRFSAERPEGSISTLTIQRTEQRDSAMYRCASSIGNDNEQFFGPGTRLTVL.

This clonotype came up many times. V gene TRBV20-1 combines with J gene TRBJ2-5; possible D gene TRBD1, 5 bases. Trimming cost V 5 bases and J 4 bases, with 14 bases left between them. This CDR3 has 13 residues. Germline assignment: CDR1 DFQATT and CDR2 SNEGSKA (reference sequence). The CDR3 loop reads CSAGDSQPETQYF. CDR3 DNA sequence: TGCAGTGCTGGCGACAGCCAGCCAGAGACCCAGTACTTC.

J is TRBJ2-5 and V is TRBV7-9; D possibly uses TRBD1 or TRBD2 (6 bases each). The CDR3 totals 15 residues. V lost 5 bases, J lost 2 bases, and 15 bases lay in between. Germline V gene sequence: CDR1 SEHNR, CDR2 FQNEAQ (reference sequence). The CDR3: CASSRGVGRQETQYF. The DNA of the CDR3 is TGTGCCAGCAGCAGGGGGGTCGGCAGACAAGAGACCCAGTACTTC. Full variable domain (rest looked up from reference TRBV7-9 and TRBJ2-5): DTGVSQNPRHKITKRGQNVTFRCDPISEHNRLYWYRQTLGQGPEFLTYFQNEAQLEKSRLLSDRFSAERPKGSFSTLEIQRTEQGDSAMYLCASSRGVGRQETQYFGPGTRLLVL.

CDR3 in amino acids: CASSQGSRSDTQYF. In DNA, the CDR3 is TGTGCCAGCAGTCAGGGATCGCGGTCAGATACGCAGTATTTT. The chain recombines TRBV2 with TRBJ2-3, with D perhaps TRBD1 (5 bases). This CDR3 region has 14 residues. Germline V gene sequence: CDR1 SNHLY, CDR2 FYNNEI. V gave up 5 bases and J gave up 4 bases, with 13 bases separating them. Looking up the rest from reference TRBV2 and TRBJ2-3 gives the full variable domain: EPEVTQTPSHQVTQMGQEVILRCVPISNHLYFYWYRQILGQKVEFLVSFYNNEISEKSEIFDDQFSVERPDGSNFTLKIRSTKLEDSAMYFCASSQGSRSDTQYFGPGTRLTVL.

This clonotype was found a few times. The V gene is TRBV7-9, the J gene TRBJ2-5; 12 nucleotides align to TRBD2. The germline CDR1 and CDR2 sequences are SEHNR and FQNEAQ (reference sequence). V trimming: 5 bases; J trimming: 3 bases; junction bases outside the gene matches: 7. This CDR3 has 16 residues. CDR3 coding DNA: TGTGCCAGCAGCGTTGGCCGGACTAGCGGGGAAGAGACCCAGTACTTC. It encodes CASSVGRTSGEETQYF.

This clonotype has a count of ten or more. The chain employs TRBV4-3 and TRBJ2-2; possibly TRBD1 or TRBD2 for D (5 bases each). V gave up 0 bases and J gave up 7 bases, with 15 bases separating them. Germline-derived CDR1 and CDR2 are LGHNA and YSLEER. The CDR3 runs 16 residues. CDR3 residues: CASSQETGTFLGELFF. The DNA of the CDR3 is TGCGCCAGCAGCCAAGAAACCGGGACCTTTCTCGGGGAGCTGTTTTTT.

The chain links TRBV30 to TRBJ1-5; D possibly corresponds to TRBD1 (5 bases). This CDR3 is built from 13 residues. V dropped 1 base and J dropped 6 bases, with 10 bases sitting between them. From germline, CDR1 is GTSNPN and CDR2 SVGIG (reference sequence). In nucleotides, the CDR3 is TGTGCCTGGAGTGACTGGGGGAGTCAGCCCCAGCATTTT. Translating it yields CAWSDWGSQPQHF.

This clonotype was counted many times. The germline gene is not matched at one end of the junction; a read error may be the cause. This chain uses TRBV12-3 or TRBV12-4 with TRBJ2-3; D is unresolved. The CDR3 contains 15 residues. The CDR3 loop is CASSLASSSTDTQYF. In nucleotides, the CDR3 is TGTGCCAGCAGCTTAGCATCCAGCAGCACAGATACGCAGTATTTT.

This clonotype came up many times. This rearrangement joins TRBV18 to TRBJ1-3, with no clear D. Germline V lookup: CDR1 KGHSH, CDR2 LQKENI. This CDR3 contains 17 residues. Trimming took 6 bases from V and 0 from J, leaving 18 bases between them. The CDR3 DNA follows: TGTGCCAGCTCCCCCTGGAGACAAGGCAACTCTGGAAACACCATATATTTT. Amino acid sequence: CASSPWRQGNSGNTIYF.

This rearrangement joins TRBV4-1 to TRBJ1-1; no definite D call. CDR1 is MGHRA, CDR2 YSYEKL, per germline. The ends were cut back, 0 bases at V and 0 bases at J, with 5 bases in the middle. This CDR3 comprises 14 residues. Here the CDR3 DNA reads TGCGCCAGCAGCCAAGACCCCATGAACACTGAAGCTTTCTTT. This codes for CASSQDPMNTEAFF.